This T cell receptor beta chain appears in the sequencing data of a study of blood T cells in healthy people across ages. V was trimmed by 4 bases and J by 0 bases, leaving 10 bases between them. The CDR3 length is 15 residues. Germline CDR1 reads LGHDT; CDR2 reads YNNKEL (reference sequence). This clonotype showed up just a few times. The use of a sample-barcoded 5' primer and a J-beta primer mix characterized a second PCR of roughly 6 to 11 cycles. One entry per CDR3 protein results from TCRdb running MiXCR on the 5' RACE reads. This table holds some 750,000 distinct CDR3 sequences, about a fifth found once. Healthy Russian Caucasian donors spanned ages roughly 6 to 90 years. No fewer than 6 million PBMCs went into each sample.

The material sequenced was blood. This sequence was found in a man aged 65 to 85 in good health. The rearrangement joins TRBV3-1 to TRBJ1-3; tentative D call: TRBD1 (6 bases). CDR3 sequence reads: CASSRGTTSGNTIYF. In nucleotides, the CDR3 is TGTGCCAGCAGCCGAGGGACAACCTCTGGAAACACCATATATTTT.